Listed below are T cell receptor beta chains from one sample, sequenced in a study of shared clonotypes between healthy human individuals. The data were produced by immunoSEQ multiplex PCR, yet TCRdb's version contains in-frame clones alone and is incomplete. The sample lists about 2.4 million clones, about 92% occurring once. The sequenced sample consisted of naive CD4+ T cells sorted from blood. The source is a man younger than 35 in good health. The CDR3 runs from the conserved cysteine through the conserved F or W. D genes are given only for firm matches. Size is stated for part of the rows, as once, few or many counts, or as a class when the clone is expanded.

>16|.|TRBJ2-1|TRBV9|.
TGTGCCAGCAGCGTAGAGGGACGGATCTCCTACAATGAGCAGTTCTTC
CASSVEGRISYNEQFF
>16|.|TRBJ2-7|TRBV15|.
TGTGCCACCAGCAGAGAGGAGGCTTCCTATCCCTACGAGCAGTACTTC
CATSREEASYPYEQYF
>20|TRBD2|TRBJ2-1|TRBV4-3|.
TGCGCCAGCAGCCAAGGTGAGGGAGGGAGTTTTCTAAGCTCCTACAATGAGCAGTTCTTC
CASSQGEGGSFLSSYNEQFF
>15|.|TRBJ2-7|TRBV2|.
TGTGCCAGCAGTGAAGGATGGACAGTCTCCTACGAGCAGTACTTC
CASSEGWTVSYEQYF
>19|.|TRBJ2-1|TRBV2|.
TGTGCCAGCAGTGAAGCAGAGCTAGGGGCCCGCTGGCTACAATCCGAGCAGTTCTTC
CASSEAELGARWLQSEQFF
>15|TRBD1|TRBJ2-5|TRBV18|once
TGTGCCAGCTCACCCCGGGACAGGAGTCAAGAGACCCAGTACTTC
CASSPRDRSQETQYF
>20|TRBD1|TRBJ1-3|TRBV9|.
TGTGCCAGCAGCGTATCCCGGGACAGGGGCACACTTACCTCTGGAAACACCATATATTTT
CASSVSRDRGTLTSGNTIYF
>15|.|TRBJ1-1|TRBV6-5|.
TGTGCCAGCAGAATACATGGACAGACAAACACTGAAGCTTTCTTT
CASRIHGQTNTEAFF
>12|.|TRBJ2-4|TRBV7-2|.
TGTGCCAGCAGCGAGCCCAAAAACATTCAGTACTTC
CASSEPKNIQYF
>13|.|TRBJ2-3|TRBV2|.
TGTGCCAGCAGGGTAGAGTACACAGATACGCAGTATTTT
CASRVEYTDTQYF
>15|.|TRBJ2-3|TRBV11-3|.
TGTGCCAGCAGCTTTAGAGGAGATTCGACAGATACGCAGTATTTT
CASSFRGDSTDTQYF
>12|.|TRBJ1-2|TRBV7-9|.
TGTGCCAGCACCGGGGGCGTCTATGGCTACACCTTC
CASTGGVYGYTF
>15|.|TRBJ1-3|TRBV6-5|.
TGTGCCAGCAGTCTAGGAGCTCGTTCTGGAAACACCATATATTTT
CASSLGARSGNTIYF
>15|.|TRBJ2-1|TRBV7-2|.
TGTGCCAGCAGCTTAACGAGAGGCTCCTACAATGAGCAGTTCTTC
CASSLTRGSYNEQFF
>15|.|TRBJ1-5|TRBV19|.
TGTGCCAGTAGCTTGGCGGGTGGCGGAAATCAGCCCCAGCATTTT
CASSLAGGGNQPQHF
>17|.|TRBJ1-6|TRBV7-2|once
TGTGCCAGCAGCCATCCCCCAGAGGGGGTTGGTAATTCACCCCTCCACTTT
CASSHPPEGVGNSPLHF
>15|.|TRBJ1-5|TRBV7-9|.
TGTGCCAGCAGCCCAGGGGAGGGAAGCAATCAGCCCCAGCATTTT
CASSPGEGSNQPQHF
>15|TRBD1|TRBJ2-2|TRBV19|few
TGTGCCAGTAGTACCGGGACAGCGAACACCGGGGAGCTGTTTTTT
CASSTGTANTGELFF
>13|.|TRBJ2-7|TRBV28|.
TGTGCCAGCAGTTTATCTACCCCCTACGAGCAGTACTTC
CASSLSTPYEQYF
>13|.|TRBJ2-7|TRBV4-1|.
TGCGCCAGCAGCCAAGATGTGGGATACGAGCAGTACTTC
CASSQDVGYEQYF
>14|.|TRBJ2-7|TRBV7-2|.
TGTGCCAGCAGCTTACCCTATCACCACTACGAGCAGTACTTC
CASSLPYHHYEQYF
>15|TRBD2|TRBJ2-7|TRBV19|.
TGTGCCAGCCGAACCTTGGGGACTAGCTCCTACGAGCAGTACTTC
CASRTLGTSSYEQYF
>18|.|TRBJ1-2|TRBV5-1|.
TGCGCCAGCAGCTTATTCGAGCCCGCGGAGGGTCCTAACTATGGCTACACCTTC
CASSLFEPAEGPNYGYTF
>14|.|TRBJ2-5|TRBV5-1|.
TGCGCCAGCAGCCCCCCCGCGGGGCAAGAGACCCAGTACTTC
CASSPPAGQETQYF
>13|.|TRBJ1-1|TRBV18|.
TGTGCCAGCTCACCGGTGGTGAACACTGAAGCTTTCTTT
CASSPVVNTEAFF
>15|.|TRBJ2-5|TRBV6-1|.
TGTGCCAGCAGTGAAGACCCCGGGACGCAAACGACCCAGTACTTC
CASSEDPGTQTTQYF
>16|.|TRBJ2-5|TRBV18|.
TGTGCCAGCTCATCCAGAAGGGGCACAAACCAAGAGACCCAGTACTTC
CASSSRRGTNQETQYF
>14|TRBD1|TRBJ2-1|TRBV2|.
TGTGCCAGCAACGAGGACAGGATCTACAATGAGCAGTTCTTC
CASNEDRIYNEQFF
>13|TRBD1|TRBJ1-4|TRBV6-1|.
TGTGCCAGCAGCGGACAGGGTAATGAAAAACTGTTTTTT
CASSGQGNEKLFF
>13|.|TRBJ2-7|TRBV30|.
TGTGCCTGGGGGGACAAGAATACCTACGAGCAGTACTTC
CAWGDKNTYEQYF
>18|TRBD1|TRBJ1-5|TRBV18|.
TGTGCCAGCTCACCAAGGGGACAGGGGACGTATAGCAATCAGCCCCAGCATTTT
CASSPRGQGTYSNQPQHF
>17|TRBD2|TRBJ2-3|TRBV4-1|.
TGCGCCAGCAGCCAAGGAACTAGCGGGGTAAGCACAGATACGCAGTATTTT
CASSQGTSGVSTDTQYF
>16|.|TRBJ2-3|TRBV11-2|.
TGTGCCAGCACTTCCCGGTCGTACGGGCCCACAGATACGCAGTATTTT
CASTSRSYGPTDTQYF
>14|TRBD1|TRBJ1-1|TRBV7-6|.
TGTGCCAGCAGCTTGACAGGGCCGTCCACTGAAGCTTTCTTT
CASSLTGPSTEAFF
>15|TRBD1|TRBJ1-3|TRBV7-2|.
TGTGCCAGCAGCCGATGGACAGGGGCTGGAAACACCATATATTTT
CASSRWTGAGNTIYF
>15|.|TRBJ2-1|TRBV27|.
TGTGCCAGCAGTAGGATACCGGGGCTGGCAAATGAGCAGTTCTTC
CASSRIPGLANEQFF
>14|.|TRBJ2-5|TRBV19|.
TGTGCCAGTAGTCCCGGGACGTTTGAAGAGACCCAGTACTTC
CASSPGTFEETQYF
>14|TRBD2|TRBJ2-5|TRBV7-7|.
TGTGCTAGCAGCGCAGGACTAGCGGGTGAGACCCAGTACTTC
CASSAGLAGETQYF
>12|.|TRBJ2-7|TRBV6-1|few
TGTGCCAGCCTGATTCGGGGGTACGAGCAGTACTTC
CASLIRGYEQYF
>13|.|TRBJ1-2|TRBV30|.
TGTGCCTGGAGTGTAGGGACGAACTATGGCTACACCTTC
CAWSVGTNYGYTF
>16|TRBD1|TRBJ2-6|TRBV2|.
TGTGCCAGCAGTGAAGGGACAGGGTATGGGGCCAACGTCCTGACTTTC
CASSEGTGYGANVLTF
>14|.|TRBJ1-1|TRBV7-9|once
TGTGCCAGCAGCGCGGGGGAGGCGGTCACTGAAGCTTTCTTT
CASSAGEAVTEAFF
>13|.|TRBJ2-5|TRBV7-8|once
TGTGCCAGCAGCTTAGTAGAGCAAGAGACCCAGTACTTC
CASSLVEQETQYF
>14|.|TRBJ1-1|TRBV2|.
TGTGCCAGCAGTCCTGAAAAACTGAACACTGAAGCTTTCTTT
CASSPEKLNTEAFF
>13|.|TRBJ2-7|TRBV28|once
TGTGCCAGCAGCGGACCCGTCGGGAGACCGCAGTACTTC
CASSGPVGRPQYF
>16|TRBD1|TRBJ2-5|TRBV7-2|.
TGTGCCAGCAGCTGGAGGGGACAGGGGCGAAGGGAGACCCAGTACTTC
CASSWRGQGRRETQYF
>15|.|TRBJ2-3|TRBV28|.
TGTGCCAGCAGGTCGGCCGGGACTAGCACAGATACGCAGTATTTT
CASRSAGTSTDTQYF